This TCR beta chain came from a study of blood T cell repertoires in COVID-19. Produced via immunoSEQ multiplex PCR; TCRdb's table is partial and in-frame only. In the table there are around 150,000 clones, around 92% of which are singletons. The germline CDR1 and CDR2 sequences are ENHRY and SYGVKD. The CDR3 extends over 19 amino acids. Trimming at V came to 2 bases and at J to 1 base, leaving 10 bases not matched to a gene. The chain links TRBV10-3 to TRBJ1-4, with TRBD1 matching over 10 bases. The receptor comes from a man between 25 and 39 years old with COVID-19, enrolled during active disease. Sequences were obtained from peripheral blood. The CDR3: CAISEAPGQGLRTNEKLFF. CDR3 DNA sequence: TGTGCCATCAGTGAGGCTCCGGGACAGGGGCTTAGAACTAATGAAAAACTGTTTTTT.